These 23 T cell receptor beta chains share one sample of origin, sequenced in a study of regulatory T cells in long-lasting Graves disease. Documented time point: newly diagnosed GD, antithyroid drugs for less than 3 months. Generation of the TCR library employed RNA extracted from PBMCs. The authors built TCR beta libraries using iRepertoire HTBI primers and Arm-PCR of CDR3 regions. TCRdb redid the calling of the multiplex PCR reads with MiXCR, one entry per CDR3 protein. The repertoire holds some 490,000 distinct CDR3 sequences, with about 11% as singletons. The same sample was also used in a study of T cells in Graves' hyperthyroidism and ophthalmopathy.

The specimen was peripheral blood mononuclear cells (PBMCs), collected at new diagnosis, from a patient treated with antithyroid drugs. These receptors all stem from a woman aged 25 to 39 with Graves disease.

This clonotype was recorded at least ten times. The chain employs TRBV2 and TRBJ2-1; TRBD1 agrees at 10 bases. The CDR3 extends over 14 amino acids. Germline lookup yields CDR1 SNHLY and CDR2 FYNNEI. The V and J ends lost 8 bases and 9 bases, in that order; junction bases with no gene match: 10. CDR3 loop: CASCRDRGGSEQFF. CDR3 sequence (DNA): TGTGCCAGCTGTCGGGACAGGGGTGGTAGTGAGCAGTTCTTC.

This clonotype has ten or more counts. The rearrangement uses TRBV2 and TRBJ1-2, with 7 positions matching TRBD1. The CDR3 covers 13 residues. V dropped 3 bases and J dropped 10; count of bases not matched to a gene: 8. Germline V gene lookup returns CDR1 SNHLY and CDR2 FYNNEI. The CDR3 DNA reads TGTGCCAGCAGTGAGGGCAGGGGGGTCTTCTACACCTTC. Amino acids: CASSEGRGVFYTF.

This clonotype was seen a handful of times. This chain connects TRBV6-7 to TRBJ2-2; D is undetermined. TRBV6-7 has ORF status, its function being uncertain. Trimming shortened V by 4 bases and J by 4 bases, and 13 bases separated the two germline ends. There are 15 residues in the CDR3. CDR3 protein: CASSSQLMSTGELFF. The DNA of the CDR3 is TGTGCCAGCAGTTCGCAGTTGATGAGCACCGGGGAGCTGTTTTTT.

The chain uses TRBV25-1 and TRBJ2-1; the match to TRBD2 covers 9 bases. J gave up 6 bases and V 4 bases, and 7 bases lay outside the gene matches. Per germline, CDR1 MGHDK and CDR2 SYGVNS. This CDR3 contains 15 residues. The CDR3 DNA reads TGTGCCAGCAGTGCTCCGGGACTAGCTTTCAATGAGCAGTTCTTC. This encodes CASSAPGLAFNEQFF.

The V call is TRBV7-9, the J call TRBJ1-2; a weak D match, TRBD1 (6 bases). V dropped 2 bases and J dropped 4 bases, with 14 bases sitting between them. The CDR3 sequence is 15 residues long. Germline V CDR1 and CDR2: SEHNR, FQNEAQ (reference sequence). CDR3 bases: TGTGCCAGCAGCTTATGGGGGGACAAAATCTATGGCTACACCTTC. It codes for CASSLWGDKIYGYTF.

This clonotype was counted ten times or more. The CDR3 is CASSDRGTNEKLFF. For the CDR3, the DNA is TGTGCCAGCAGTGACAGGGGAACTAATGAAAAACTGTTTTTT. V usage is TRBV2 and J usage is TRBJ1-4; tentative D call: TRBD1 (6 bases). The germline CDR1 and CDR2 sequences are SNHLY and FYNNEI. The V end lost 3 bases, the J end lost 1 base, and 6 bases lay between the germline ends. The CDR3 sequence is 14 residues long. Supplemented by reference TRBV2 and TRBJ1-4, the full variable domain reads EPEVTQTPSHQVTQMGQEVILRCVPISNHLYFYWYRQILGQKVEFLVSFYNNEISEKSEIFDDQFSVERPDGSNFTLKIRSTKLEDSAMYFCASSDRGTNEKLFFGSGTQLSVL.

This clonotype was counted ten times or more. The rearrangement links TRBV5-6 to TRBJ1-1; TRBD1 agrees at 7 bases. Germline CDR1 reads SGHDT; CDR2 reads YYEEEE. V gave up 2 bases and J gave up 1 base; unmatched junction bases: 5. This CDR3 has 15 amino acids. CDR3 nucleotide sequence: TGTGCCAGCAGCTTCGAAGGGGGCTGGAACACTGAAGCTTTCTTT. Amino acids: CASSFEGGWNTEAFF.

This clonotype was observed at least ten times. The chain recombines TRBV20-1 with TRBJ1-5; D call uncertain. Germline CDR1 DFQATT, CDR2 SNEGSKA (reference sequence). V was pared by 0 bases and J by 6 bases, with 9 bases between. The length of the CDR3 is 13 residues. In DNA form, the CDR3 reads TGCAGTGCTAGAGATGTGGGTGCTCAGCCCCAGCATTTT. Amino acid sequence: CSARDVGAQPQHF.

This clonotype was detected ten times or more. The genes are TRBV6-1 and TRBJ2-5; 9 bases match TRBD1. The junction had 11 bases not matched to a gene; V was cut back by 5 bases and J by 4 bases. Germline CDR1 reads MNHNS; CDR2 reads SASEGT. The CDR3 covers 16 residues. CDR3 coding DNA: TGTGCCAGCAGTCTCCTCCACAGGGGGCTGGGAGAGACCCAGTACTTC. It is translated as CASSLLHRGLGETQYF.

The J gene is TRBJ2-1, the V gene TRBV24-1; D not certain. CDR3 size: 14 residues. In germline, CDR1 is KGHDR, CDR2 SFDVKD. V shed 1 base and J shed 10 bases, with 13 bases lying between them. CDR3 sequence reads: CATSDFPGPREQFF. The CDR3 region has the DNA TGTGCCACCAGTGATTTTCCGGGCCCTAGGGAGCAGTTCTTC.

This clonotype was found many times. This chain joins TRBV15 and TRBJ1-2, with D unresolved. This CDR3 has 13 amino acids. Germline V CDR1 and CDR2: LNHNV, YYDKDF (reference sequence). The V end was cut by 1 base, the J end by 7 bases, with 10 bases between. The CDR3 DNA is TGTGCCACCAGCAGAGCCCGAGAGGTTGGCTACACCTTC. Amino acid sequence: CATSRAREVGYTF.

The V and J genes are TRBV12-3 or TRBV12-4 and TRBJ2-2; 10 nucleotides match TRBD1. The CDR3 sequence is 14 residues long. Trimming removed 4 bases from V and 6 bases from J; junction bases left unmatched: 2. CDR3 sequence (DNA): TGTGCCAGCAGTTCCGGGACAGGGGCCGGGGAGCTGTTTTTT. Translation: CASSSGTGAGELFF.

The sample holds many counts of this clonotype. V and J are TRBV27 and TRBJ1-2, with D hard to call. The V gene lost 3 bases and the J gene lost 1 base, with 6 bases spanning the gap. The CDR3 is 13 amino acids. The germline gives CDR1 MNHEY, CDR2 SMNVEV (reference sequence). For the CDR3, the DNA is TGTGCCAGCAGTTTTGACCTTAACTATGGCTACACCTTC. Translated: CASSFDLNYGYTF.

This clonotype was seen at least ten times. The V call is TRBV5-6, the J call TRBJ2-3; 13 bases map to TRBD2. Trimming removed 5 bases from V and 5 bases from J; junction bases left unmatched: 5. This CDR3 region has 15 residues. Looked up from germline, CDR1 is SGHDT and CDR2 is YYEEEE. CDR3 residues: CASSGLAGDQDTQYF. Written as DNA, the CDR3 is TGTGCCAGCAGTGGACTAGCGGGAGACCAAGATACGCAGTATTTT.

This chain uses TRBV11-2 with TRBJ2-1; 9 nucleotides line up with TRBD2. Germline V gives CDR1 SGHAT, CDR2 FQNNGV. V shed 1 base, J shed 8 bases, and the junction held 6 bases outside the gene matches. This CDR3 spans 15 amino acids. This chain's CDR3 is CASSLVRGGRDEQFF. DNA of the CDR3: TGTGCCAGCAGCTTAGTGCGGGGGGGCCGCGATGAGCAGTTCTTC.

This clonotype showed up many times. This chain joins TRBV19 and TRBJ2-2; 10 bases are shared with TRBD2. The V segment lost 5 bases and the J segment 5 bases; nucleotides outside the gene matches: 17. CDR3 length equals 19 residues. CDR1 LNHDA and CDR2 SQIVND come from the germline V gene (reference sequence). In DNA, the CDR3 is TGTGCCAGTAGTGTCCTCCCGTCTGGACTAGCGGAGACGACCGGGGAGCTGTTTTTT. This gives the protein CASSVLPSGLAETTGELFF.

The chain carries TRBV7-2 and TRBJ2-2, with a tentative D call TRBD2 (7 bases). V lost 3 bases and J 5 bases, leaving 13 bases between the germline ends. The CDR3 contains 15 residues. CDR1 and CDR2 from the germline V gene are SGHTA and FQGNSA. CDR3 coding DNA: TGTGCCAGCAGCTTCTGGGGGGGCGATACCGGGGAGCTGTTTTTT. Translated, it gives CASSFWGGDTGELFF. The entire variable domain, with the rest obtained from reference TRBV7-2 and TRBJ2-2, is as follows: GAGVSQSPSNKVTEKGKDVELRCDPISGHTALYWYRQSLGQGLEFLIYFQGNSAPDKSGLPSDRFSAERTGGSVSTLTIQRTQQEDSAVYLCASSFWGGDTGELFFGEGSRLTVL.

This clonotype was seen repeatedly, ten times or more. The gene calls are TRBV20-1 and TRBJ2-2, with a tentative D call TRBD2 (7 bases). This CDR3 region has 18 residues. The V end was cut by 1 base, the J end by 6 bases, with 24 bases between. CDR1 is DFQATT, CDR2 SNEGSKA, per germline (reference sequence). CDR3 sequence reads: CSARGGGGPKGEAGELFF. The CDR3 region has the DNA TGCAGTGCTAGAGGAGGGGGAGGGCCGAAGGGTGAGGCCGGGGAGCTGTTTTTT.

This clonotype was seen at least ten times. The genes are TRBV30 and TRBJ2-1, with TRBD2 matching 10 bases. CDR3 length: 14 amino acids. Germline assignment: CDR1 GTSNPN and CDR2 SVGIG (reference sequence). J gave up 5 bases and V 3 bases, and 4 bases lay outside the gene matches. The DNA for the CDR3 is TGTGCCTGGAGCGGGACTAGCGAACACAATGAGCAGTTCTTC. It yields the protein CAWSGTSEHNEQFF.

This clonotype has only a few counts. The chain joins TRBV7-9 to TRBJ1-2, with TRBD1 as a possible D gene (5 bases). V was cut by 4 bases and J by 5 bases, with 14 bases left in between. There are 14 residues in the CDR3. In germline, CDR1 is SEHNR, CDR2 FQNEAQ (reference sequence). The CDR3 protein is CASSSRDPLYGYTF. DNA of the CDR3: TGTGCCAGCAGCTCCCGGGACCCACTATATGGCTACACCTTC.

This clonotype showed up many times. The junction departs from germline at one end; a sequencing error may be responsible. V usage is TRBV5-1 and J usage is TRBJ2-7, with 11 bases that match TRBD2. Germline loops: CDR1 SGHRS, CDR2 YFSETQ. The CDR3 sequence is 14 residues long. The CDR3 loop reads CASSFTSGSYEQYF. The DNA for the CDR3 is TGTGCCAGCAGCTTCACTAGCGGGAGCTACGAGCAGTACTTC.

In the case of this clonotype: This may arise from a read error, as a much more abundant clone is one base away. V is TRBV5-6 and J is TRBJ1-2; TRBD1 is a possible D gene (5 bases). The CDR3 is 13 amino acids. The germline CDR1 and CDR2 sequences are SGHDT and YYEEEE. The CDR3 sequence: CASREGLLYSYTF. CDR3 nucleotide sequence: TGTGCCAGCAGGGAGGGACTTCTCTATAGCTACACCTTC.

This clonotype came up many times. This chain connects TRBV18 to TRBJ1-1; perhaps TRBD1 as D (5 bases). From germline, CDR1 is KGHSH and CDR2 LQKENI. V was trimmed by 3 bases and J by 0 bases, leaving 14 bases between them. The CDR3 runs to 16 residues. This CDR3 reads CASSPLAGLMNTEAFF. In DNA, the CDR3 is TGTGCCAGCTCACCCCTGGCAGGGTTAATGAACACTGAAGCTTTCTTT.